Each of the 7 T cell receptor beta chains below was sequenced from the same sample in a study of shared clonotypes between healthy human individuals. Method: immunoSEQ multiplex PCR; TCRdb's copy keeps in-frame clones and lacks some. The sample includes about a million clones, about 76% of them seen just once. Sequenced input: memory CD4+ T cells sorted from blood. Subset here: CD45RA-negative fraction. These receptor sequences come from a young man in good health.

The rearrangement uses TRBV2 and TRBJ2-5; 10 nucleotides agree with TRBD1. Germline V gene lookup returns CDR1 SNHLY and CDR2 FYNNEI. The CDR3 sequence is 15 residues long. J was trimmed by 1 base and V by 8 bases; bases with no gene match: 7. The CDR3 protein is CASLGQGRRQETQYF. Written as DNA, the CDR3 is TGTGCCAGCCTGGGACAGGGGAGGCGCCAAGAGACCCAGTACTTC. Full variable domain (rest looked up from reference TRBV2 and TRBJ2-5): EPEVTQTPSHQVTQMGQEVILRCVPISNHLYFYWYRQILGQKVEFLVSFYNNEISEKSEIFDDQFSVERPDGSNFTLKIRSTKLEDSAMYFCASLGQGRRQETQYFGPGTRLLVL.

CDR3 nucleotides: TGCGCCAGCAGCTTGGGTACGACAGTGGAGACCCAGTACTTC. As protein: CASSLGTTVETQYF. The genes are TRBV5-1 and TRBJ2-5; D possibly corresponds to TRBD1 (5 bases). The germline gives CDR1 SGHRS, CDR2 YFSETQ. The CDR3 has 14 residues. V was cut by 0 bases and J by 5 bases, with 11 bases left in between.

The chain links TRBV28 to TRBJ1-3; tentatively, D is TRBD1 (6 bases). The CDR3 length is 16 residues. Trimming left V 6 bases short and J 0 bases short, with 15 bases between. Germline-derived CDR1 and CDR2 are MDHEN and SYDVKM. The CDR3 is CASSETGLVSGNTIYF. The CDR3 DNA sequence: TGTGCCAGCAGCGAGACAGGACTGGTCTCTGGAAACACCATATATTTT.

V gene TRBV19 combines with J gene TRBJ2-1; TRBD2 agrees at 14 bases. V gave up 5 bases and J gave up 9 bases; unmatched junction bases: 9. Germline-derived CDR1 and CDR2 are LNHDA and SQIVND (reference sequence). The CDR3 is 16 residues long. CDR3 nucleotides: TGTGCCAGTAGTTATGGACTAGCGGGGGGCGGCGTTGAGCAGTTCTTC. Translating it yields CASSYGLAGGGVEQFF.

The V gene is TRBV7-9, the J gene TRBJ2-7; maybe TRBD1 (7 bases). Germline CDR1 reads SEHNR; CDR2 reads FQNEAQ (reference sequence). This CDR3 has 15 amino acids. The germline V and J ends were trimmed by 4 bases and 5 bases, with 18 bases remaining between them. CDR3 amino acids: CASSSGGTDLNEQYF. The CDR3 DNA sequence: TGTGCCAGCAGCTCAGGCGGGACAGACTTGAACGAGCAGTACTTC.

This sequence joins TRBV9 and TRBJ2-5; 10 nucleotides align to TRBD2. The CDR3 runs 17 residues. V lost 0 bases to trimming and J lost 2 bases; unmatched junction nucleotides: 7. Germline V gene data show CDR1 as SGDLS and CDR2 as YYNGEE. CDR3 in DNA: TGTGCCAGCAGCGTAGGCCTAGCGGGGGTCCGACAAGAGACCCAGTACTTC. Its protein is CASSVGLAGVRQETQYF.

This clone was detected once. This CDR3 reads CATSREGTYGYTF. CDR3 DNA: TGTGCCACCAGCAGAGAGGGGACCTATGGCTACACCTTC. This sequence joins TRBV15 and TRBJ1-2; tentatively, D is TRBD1 (5 bases). V was pared by 0 bases and J by 4 bases, with 6 bases between. Germline V CDR1 and CDR2: LNHNV, YYDKDF (reference sequence). The length of the CDR3 is 13 residues.